This T cell receptor (beta chain) emerged from a study of blood T cells in healthy people across ages. Then a second PCR, running roughly 6 to 12 cycles, was carried out with a sample-barcoded 5' primer and a J-beta primer mix. TCRdb recomputed calls from the 5' RACE reads with MiXCR, one row per CDR3 protein. The table includes roughly 1.5 million distinct CDR3 sequences, approximately 43% detected once. There are 13 residues in the CDR3. Trimming removed 2 bases at V and 7 bases at J, with 9 bases between. Germline assignment: CDR1 MNHEY and CDR2 SVGEGT. Donation came from healthy Caucasian individuals in Russia who were aged about 6 to 90.

Specimen: blood. This chain uses TRBV6-2 or TRBV6-3 with TRBJ2-1; D is possibly TRBD1 (5 bases). The receptor was isolated from a woman between 18 and 29 years old in good health. Here the CDR3 DNA reads TGTGCCAGCAGTTACGTAGGGGTGAATGAGCAGTTCTTC. It translates to CASSYVGVNEQFF.